This TCR beta chain is from a study of cytomegalovirus exposure and HLA in healthy donors. Findings and limits, study-wide: TCR beta sequences reportedly predicted most subjects' HLA-A and HLA-B alleles accurately.

CDR3 length: 13 residues. Trimming cost V 4 bases and J 3 bases, with 9 bases left between them. Germline V gene data show CDR1 as MRHNA and CDR2 as SNTAGT. Concerning this clone: Its target is unknown.

A multiplex PCR was run with 60 Vbeta primers and 13 Jbeta primers. The repertoire was sequenced with immunoSEQ multiplex PCR; TCRdb's copy has only in-frame clones and lacks some. The sample includes under 250,000 clones, more than 65% of them seen just once. The TCR sequence derives from a man aged 50 or older in good health and CMV-seronegative. The chain links TRBV6-4 to TRBJ1-1; D is unclear. Source material: PBMCs. In DNA, the CDR3 is TGTGCCAGCAGTGTTGACTCCTACACTGAAGCTTTCTTT. Translated, it gives CASSVDSYTEAFF.